This TCR beta chain was sequenced in a study of control samples from healthy donors and cancer patients. Looked up from germline, CDR1 is MNHNS and CDR2 is SASEGT. V dropped 6 bases and J dropped 3 bases, with 20 bases sitting between them. This CDR3 contains 17 residues. Generated by immunoSEQ multiplex PCR, the TCRdb table keeps only in-frame clones and is missing some. This table holds 120,000 or so clones, approximately 90% found once. This TCR derives from a woman aged 60-75 years with lung cancer. The chain uses TRBV6-1 and TRBJ1-4, with D tentatively TRBD1 (6 bases). What was sequenced was PBMCs. The CDR3 here is CASREQPPGASNEKLFF. CDR3 coding DNA: TGTGCCAGCAGGGAACAACCACCAGGGGCGTCTAATGAAAAACTGTTTTTT.